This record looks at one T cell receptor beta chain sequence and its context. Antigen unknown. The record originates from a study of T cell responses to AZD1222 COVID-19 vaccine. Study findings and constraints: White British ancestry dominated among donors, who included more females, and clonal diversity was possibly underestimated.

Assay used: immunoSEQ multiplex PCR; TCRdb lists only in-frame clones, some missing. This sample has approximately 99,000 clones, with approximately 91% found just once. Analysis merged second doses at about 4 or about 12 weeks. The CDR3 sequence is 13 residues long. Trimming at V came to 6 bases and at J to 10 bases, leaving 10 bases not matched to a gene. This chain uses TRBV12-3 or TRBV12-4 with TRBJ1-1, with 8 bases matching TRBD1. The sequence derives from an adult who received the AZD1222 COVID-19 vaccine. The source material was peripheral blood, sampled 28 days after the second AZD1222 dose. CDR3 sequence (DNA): TGTGCCAGCAGCCCCCAGGGGGCCGGTGGAGCTTTCTTT. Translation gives CASSPQGAGGAFF.